This T cell receptor (beta chain) was captured by sequencing in a study of T cells after yellow fever vaccination. Whole-study findings and limits: Overall, a small share of clonotypes was seen in both CD4 and CD8 compartments. Post-booster samples contained most primary-vaccination clones (nearly 98% CD4, around 90% CD8).

Researchers made TCR cDNA using 5'RACE template switching, and this step added a universal primer site and UMIs. TCRdb reprocessed the 5' RACE reads via MiXCR and lists one record per CDR3 protein. Found here are 100,000 to 150,000 distinct CDR3 sequences, around 9.8% of them singletons; the top ten hold almost 40%. Comments on this clonotype: Its antigen is still unknown.

This TCR came from a man aged 18 to 30 who received the YFV17D yellow fever vaccine. Specimen: CD8+ T cells sorted from PBMCs, collected on the day of the yellow fever booster vaccination.

CDR3 loop: CASSFGTANSPLHF. The CDR3 DNA reads as TGTGCCAGCAGCTTCGGGACAGCCAATTCACCCCTCCACTTT. The chain carries TRBV7-2 and TRBJ1-6; 7 bases align to TRBD1. The CDR3 spans 14 residues. V was clipped by 3 bases and J by 7 bases; unmatched bases: 3. CDR1 is SGHTA and CDR2 is FQGNSA in the germline V gene.